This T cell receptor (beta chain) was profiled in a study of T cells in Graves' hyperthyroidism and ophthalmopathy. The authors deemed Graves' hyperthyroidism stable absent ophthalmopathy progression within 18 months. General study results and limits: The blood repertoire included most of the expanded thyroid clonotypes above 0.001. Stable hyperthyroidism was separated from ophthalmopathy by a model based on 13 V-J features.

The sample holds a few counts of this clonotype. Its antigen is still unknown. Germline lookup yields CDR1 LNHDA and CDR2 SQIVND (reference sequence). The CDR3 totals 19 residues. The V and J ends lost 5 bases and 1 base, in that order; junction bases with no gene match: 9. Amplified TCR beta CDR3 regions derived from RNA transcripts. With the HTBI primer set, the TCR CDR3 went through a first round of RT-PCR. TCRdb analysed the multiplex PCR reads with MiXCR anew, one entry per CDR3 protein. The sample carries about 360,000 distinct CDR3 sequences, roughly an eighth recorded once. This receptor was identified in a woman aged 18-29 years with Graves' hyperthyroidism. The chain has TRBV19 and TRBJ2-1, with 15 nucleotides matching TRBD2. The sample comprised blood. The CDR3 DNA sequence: TGTGCCAGTAGTCTATCAGGGGGACTAGCGGGGGGATCCTACAATGAGCAGTTCTTC. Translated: CASSLSGGLAGGSYNEQFF.